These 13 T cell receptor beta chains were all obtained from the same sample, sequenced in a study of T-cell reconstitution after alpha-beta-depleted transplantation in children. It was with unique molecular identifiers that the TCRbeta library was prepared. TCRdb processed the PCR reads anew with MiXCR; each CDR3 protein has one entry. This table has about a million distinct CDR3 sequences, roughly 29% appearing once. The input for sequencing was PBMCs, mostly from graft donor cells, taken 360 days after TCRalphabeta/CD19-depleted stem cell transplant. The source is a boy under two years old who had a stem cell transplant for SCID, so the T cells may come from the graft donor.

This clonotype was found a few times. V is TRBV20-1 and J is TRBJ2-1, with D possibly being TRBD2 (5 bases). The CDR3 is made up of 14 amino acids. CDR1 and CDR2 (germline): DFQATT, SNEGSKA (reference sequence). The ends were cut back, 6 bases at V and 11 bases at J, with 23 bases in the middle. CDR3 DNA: TGCAGTGCGAAGAAGGCCGGGAACCCAATCCAGCAGTTCTTC. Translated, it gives CSAKKAGNPIQQFF.

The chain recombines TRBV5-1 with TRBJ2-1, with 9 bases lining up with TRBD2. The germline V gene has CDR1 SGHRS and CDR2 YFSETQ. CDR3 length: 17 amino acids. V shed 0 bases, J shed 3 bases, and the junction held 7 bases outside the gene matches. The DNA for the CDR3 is TGCGCCAGCAGCTTGGAAGTTAGCGGGGGCATCTACAATGAGCAGTTCTTC. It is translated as CASSLEVSGGIYNEQFF.

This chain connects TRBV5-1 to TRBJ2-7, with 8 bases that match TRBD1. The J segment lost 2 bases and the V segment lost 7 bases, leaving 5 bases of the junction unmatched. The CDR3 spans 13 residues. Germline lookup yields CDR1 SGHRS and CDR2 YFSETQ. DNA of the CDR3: TGCGCCAGCGCCAGGGGGCCTACCTACGAGCAGTACTTC. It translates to CASARGPTYEQYF.

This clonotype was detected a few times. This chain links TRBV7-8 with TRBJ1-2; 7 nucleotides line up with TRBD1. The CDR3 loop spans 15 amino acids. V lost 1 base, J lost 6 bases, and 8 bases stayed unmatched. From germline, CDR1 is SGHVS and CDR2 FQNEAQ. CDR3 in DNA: TGTGCCAGCAGCTTAGGGCGCAGGGGGAAGGATGGCTACACCTTC. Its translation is CASSLGRRGKDGYTF.

The CDR3 bases are TGTGCCAGCAGTTCCTTTCTTGGACAGGGGGCGTGGGACGAGCAGTACTTC. This encodes CASSSFLGQGAWDEQYF. The chain links TRBV12-3 or TRBV12-4 to TRBJ2-7, with 11 bases matching TRBD1. The junction had 13 bases not matched to a gene; V was cut back by 4 bases and J by 5 bases. CDR3 length equals 17 residues.

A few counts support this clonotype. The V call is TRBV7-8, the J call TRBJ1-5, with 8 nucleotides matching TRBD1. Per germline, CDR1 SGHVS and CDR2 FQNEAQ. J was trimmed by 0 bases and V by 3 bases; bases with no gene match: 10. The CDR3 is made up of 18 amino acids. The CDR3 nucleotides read TGTGCCAGCAGCTTTTTCCAGGGGGCAAGTTTTAGCAATCAGCCCCAGCATTTT. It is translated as CASSFFQGASFSNQPQHF.

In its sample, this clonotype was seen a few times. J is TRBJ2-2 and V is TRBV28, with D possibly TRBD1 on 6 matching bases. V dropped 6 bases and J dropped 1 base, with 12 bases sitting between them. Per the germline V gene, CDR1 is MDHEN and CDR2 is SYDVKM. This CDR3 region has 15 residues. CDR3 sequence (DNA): TGTGCCAGCAGCCCTAGGGGGAAGAACACCGGGGAGCTGTTTTTT. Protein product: CASSPRGKNTGELFF.

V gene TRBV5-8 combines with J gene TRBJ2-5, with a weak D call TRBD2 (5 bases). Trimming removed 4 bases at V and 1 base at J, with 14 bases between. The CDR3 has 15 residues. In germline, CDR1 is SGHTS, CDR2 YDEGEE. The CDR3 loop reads CASSPFELAQETQYF. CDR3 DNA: TGTGCCAGCAGCCCCTTCGAGCTAGCCCAAGAGACCCAGTACTTC.

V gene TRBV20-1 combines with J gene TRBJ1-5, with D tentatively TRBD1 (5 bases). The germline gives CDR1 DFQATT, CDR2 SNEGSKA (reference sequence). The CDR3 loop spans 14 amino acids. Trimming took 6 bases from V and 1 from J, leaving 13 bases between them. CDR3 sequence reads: CSASPRDSNQPQHF. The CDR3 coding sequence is TGCAGTGCCTCACCCCGGGACAGCAATCAGCCCCAGCATTTT.

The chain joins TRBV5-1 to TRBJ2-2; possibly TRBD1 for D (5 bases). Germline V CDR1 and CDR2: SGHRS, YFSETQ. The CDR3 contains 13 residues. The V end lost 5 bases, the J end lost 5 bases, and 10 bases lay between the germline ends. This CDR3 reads CASRGQKTGELFF. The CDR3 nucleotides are TGCGCCAGCAGGGGGCAGAAAACCGGGGAGCTGTTTTTT.

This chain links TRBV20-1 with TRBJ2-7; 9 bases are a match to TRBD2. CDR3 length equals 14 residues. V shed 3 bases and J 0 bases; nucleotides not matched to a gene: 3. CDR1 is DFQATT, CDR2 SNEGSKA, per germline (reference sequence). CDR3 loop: CSASRSGSSYEQYF. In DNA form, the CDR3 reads TGCAGTGCTAGCCGTAGCGGGAGCTCCTACGAGCAGTACTTC.

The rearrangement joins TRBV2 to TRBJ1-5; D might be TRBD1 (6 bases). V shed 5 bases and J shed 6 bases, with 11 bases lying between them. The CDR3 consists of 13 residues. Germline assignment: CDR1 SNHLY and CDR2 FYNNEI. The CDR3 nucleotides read TGTGCCAGCAGTACAGGGAACGGTCAGCCCCAGCATTTT. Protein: CASSTGNGQPQHF.

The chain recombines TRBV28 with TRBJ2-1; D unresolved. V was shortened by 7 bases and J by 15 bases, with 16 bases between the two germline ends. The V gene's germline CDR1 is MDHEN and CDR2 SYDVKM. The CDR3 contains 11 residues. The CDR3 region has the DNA TGTGCCAGCACCCTCCATGGGCAGCCGTTCTTC. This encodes CASTLHGQPFF.